This section outlines one T cell receptor (beta chain) sequence together with its context. The antigen remains unidentified. Germline trimming cut 5 bases from V and 1 base from J; bases unmatched to any gene: 9. Germline CDR1 SNHLY, CDR2 FYNNEI. The CDR3 has 17 amino acids. The record originates from a study of T cells in Graves' hyperthyroidism and ophthalmopathy. As for the study in general: Peripheral blood was collected at initial diagnosis, before any treatment. Overall study findings and caveats: A model using 13 V-J features told ophthalmopathy apart from stable hyperthyroidism.

Isolation of PBMCs was performed on around 9.8 ml fresh peripheral blood. Authors of the study amplified TCR beta CDR3 regions from RNA transcripts. With the HTBI primer set, the TCR CDR3 went through a first round of RT-PCR. Via MiXCR, TCRdb re-called the multiplex PCR reads, giving one row per CDR3 protein. The data hold about 210,000 distinct CDR3 sequences, with roughly 15% observed a single time. This TCR was sampled from a man aged 50-59 years with Graves' hyperthyroidism. Sequencing was carried out using blood. The rearrangement joins TRBV2 to TRBJ1-1; 11 positions match TRBD1. CDR3 DNA sequence: TGTGCCAGCAGTCCCCGGACAGGGGGCGCGAGGAACACTGAAGCTTTCTTT. Protein product: CASSPRTGGARNTEAFF.